This T cell receptor beta chain came from a study of blood T cell repertoires in COVID-19. Germline CDR1 LGHDT, CDR2 YNNKEL (reference sequence). V was cut by 1 base and J by 7 bases, with 11 bases left in between. The length of the CDR3 is 14 residues. Assay: immunoSEQ multiplex PCR; the TCRdb copy retains only in-frame clones and omits some. The sample consists of approximately 240,000 clones, around 82% of them appearing once. V is TRBV3-1 (or the pseudogene TRBV3-2) and J is TRBJ1-5; TRBD1 might be the D (6 bases). The receptor was isolated from an elderly woman with active or convalescent COVID-19. The sample consisted of peripheral blood. CDR3 DNA sequence: TGTGCCAGCAGCCAAGGGAGGGGGGGCCAGCCCCAGCATTTT. Residues: CASSQGRGGQPQHF.